This entry concerns a single T cell receptor (beta chain). The repertoire was sequenced with immunoSEQ multiplex PCR; TCRdb's copy has only in-frame clones and lacks some. The sample carries just over 70,000 clones, approximately 94% recorded once. The sample belongs to a study of technical replicates of blood from a few donors. V lost 8 bases and J 7 bases, leaving 13 bases between the germline ends. This CDR3 is 12 amino acids long. Germline V gene data show CDR1 as SGHVS and CDR2 as FQNEAQ. The origin of this receptor is a human donor in good health. Source material: T cells isolated from PBMCs. The V gene is TRBV7-8, the J gene TRBJ2-3; D gene uncertain. CDR3 residues: CASGDGANTQYF. The CDR3 coding sequence is TGTGCCAGCGGCGATGGAGCAAATACGCAGTATTTT.